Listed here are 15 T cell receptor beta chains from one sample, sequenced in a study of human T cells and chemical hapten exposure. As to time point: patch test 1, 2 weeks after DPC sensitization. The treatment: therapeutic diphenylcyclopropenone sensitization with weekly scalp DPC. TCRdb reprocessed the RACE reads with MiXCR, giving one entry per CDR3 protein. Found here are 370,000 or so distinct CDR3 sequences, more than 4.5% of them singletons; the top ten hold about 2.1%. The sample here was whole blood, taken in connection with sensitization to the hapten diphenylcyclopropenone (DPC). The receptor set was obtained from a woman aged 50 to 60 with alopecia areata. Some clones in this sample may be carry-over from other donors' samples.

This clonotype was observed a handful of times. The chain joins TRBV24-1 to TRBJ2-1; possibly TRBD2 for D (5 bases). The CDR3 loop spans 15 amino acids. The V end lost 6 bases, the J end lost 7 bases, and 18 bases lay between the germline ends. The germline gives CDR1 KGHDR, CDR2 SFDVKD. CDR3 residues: CATSKTSGNLNEQFF. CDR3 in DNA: TGTGCCACCAGTAAGACATCCGGGAACCTGAATGAGCAGTTCTTC.

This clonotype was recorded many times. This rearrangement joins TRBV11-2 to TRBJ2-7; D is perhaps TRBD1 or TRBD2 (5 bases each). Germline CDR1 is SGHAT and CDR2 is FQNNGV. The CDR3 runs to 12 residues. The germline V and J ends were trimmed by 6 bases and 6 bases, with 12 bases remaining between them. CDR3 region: CASSFPGTEQYF. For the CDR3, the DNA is TGTGCCAGCAGTTTCCCGGGGACCGAGCAGTACTTC.

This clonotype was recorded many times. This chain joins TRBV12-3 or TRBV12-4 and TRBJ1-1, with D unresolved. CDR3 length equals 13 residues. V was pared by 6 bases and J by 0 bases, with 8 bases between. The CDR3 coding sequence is TGTGCCAGCAGCGGTACAGTGAACACTGAAGCTTTCTTT. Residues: CASSGTVNTEAFF.

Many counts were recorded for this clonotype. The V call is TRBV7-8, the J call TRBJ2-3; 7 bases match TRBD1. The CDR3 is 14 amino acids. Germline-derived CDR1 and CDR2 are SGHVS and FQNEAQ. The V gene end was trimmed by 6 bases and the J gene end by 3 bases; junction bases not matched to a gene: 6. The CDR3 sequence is CASRPGQTTDTQYF. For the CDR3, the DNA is TGTGCCAGCAGGCCGGGACAGACAACAGATACGCAGTATTTT. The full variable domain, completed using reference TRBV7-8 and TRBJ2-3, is GAGVSQSPRYKVAKRGQDVALRCDPISGHVSLFWYQQALGQGPEFLTYFQNEAQLDKSGLPSDRFFAERPEGSVSTLKIQRTQQEDSAVYLCASRPGQTTDTQYFGPGTRLTVL.

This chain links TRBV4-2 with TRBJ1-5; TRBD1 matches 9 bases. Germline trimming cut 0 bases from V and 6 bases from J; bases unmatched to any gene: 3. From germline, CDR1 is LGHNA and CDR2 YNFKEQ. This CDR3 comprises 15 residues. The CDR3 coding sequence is TGTGCCAGCAGCCAAGAGGGACAGGGAGCTCAGCCCCAGCATTTT. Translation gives CASSQEGQGAQPQHF.

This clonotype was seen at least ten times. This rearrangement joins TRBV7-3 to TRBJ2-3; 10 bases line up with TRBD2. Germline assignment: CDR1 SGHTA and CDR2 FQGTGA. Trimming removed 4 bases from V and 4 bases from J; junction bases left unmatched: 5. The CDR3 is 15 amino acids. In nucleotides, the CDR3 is TGTGCCAGCAGCTATCTAGCGGGGGTGGCAGATACGCAGTATTTT. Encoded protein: CASSYLAGVADTQYF.

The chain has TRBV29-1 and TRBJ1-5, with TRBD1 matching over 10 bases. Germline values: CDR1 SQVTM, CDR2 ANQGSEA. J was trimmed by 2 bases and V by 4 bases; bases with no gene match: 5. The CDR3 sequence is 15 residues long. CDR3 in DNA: TGCAGCGTTGGAGGGGACAGGGGACGCAATCAGCCCCAGCATTTT. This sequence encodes CSVGGDRGRNQPQHF.

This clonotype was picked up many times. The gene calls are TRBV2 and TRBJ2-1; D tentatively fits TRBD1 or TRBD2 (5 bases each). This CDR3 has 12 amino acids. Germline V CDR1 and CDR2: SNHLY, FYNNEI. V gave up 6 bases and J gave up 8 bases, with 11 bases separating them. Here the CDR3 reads CASRGTYDEQFF. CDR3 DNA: TGTGCCAGCAGAGGGACGTACGATGAGCAGTTCTTC.

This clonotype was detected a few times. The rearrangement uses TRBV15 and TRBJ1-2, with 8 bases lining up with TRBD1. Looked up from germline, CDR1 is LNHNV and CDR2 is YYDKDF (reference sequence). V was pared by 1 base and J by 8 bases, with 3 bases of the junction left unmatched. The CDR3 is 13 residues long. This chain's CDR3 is CATSRAGGVGYTF. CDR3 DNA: TGTGCCACCAGCAGAGCAGGGGGCGTCGGCTACACCTTC.

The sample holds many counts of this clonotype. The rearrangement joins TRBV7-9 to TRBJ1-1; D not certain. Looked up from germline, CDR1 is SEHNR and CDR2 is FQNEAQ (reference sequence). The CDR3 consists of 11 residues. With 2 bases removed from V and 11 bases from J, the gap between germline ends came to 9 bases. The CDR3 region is CASSLNRVAFF. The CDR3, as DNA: TGTGCCAGCAGCTTAAATCGTGTGGCTTTCTTT.

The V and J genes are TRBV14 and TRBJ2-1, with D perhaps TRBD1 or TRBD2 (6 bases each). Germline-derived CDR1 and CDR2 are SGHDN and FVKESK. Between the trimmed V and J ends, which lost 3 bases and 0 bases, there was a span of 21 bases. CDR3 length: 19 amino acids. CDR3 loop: CASSHQGPSGGGSYNEQFF. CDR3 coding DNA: TGTGCCAGCAGCCACCAAGGCCCAAGCGGAGGGGGCTCCTACAATGAGCAGTTCTTC.

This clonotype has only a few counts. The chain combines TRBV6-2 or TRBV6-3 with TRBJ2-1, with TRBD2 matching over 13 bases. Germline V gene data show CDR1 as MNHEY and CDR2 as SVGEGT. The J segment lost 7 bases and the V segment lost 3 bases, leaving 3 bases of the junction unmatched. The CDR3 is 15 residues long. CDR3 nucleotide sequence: TGTGCCAGCAGTTATGGGACTAGCGGGGATAATGAGCAGTTCTTC. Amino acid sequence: CASSYGTSGDNEQFF.

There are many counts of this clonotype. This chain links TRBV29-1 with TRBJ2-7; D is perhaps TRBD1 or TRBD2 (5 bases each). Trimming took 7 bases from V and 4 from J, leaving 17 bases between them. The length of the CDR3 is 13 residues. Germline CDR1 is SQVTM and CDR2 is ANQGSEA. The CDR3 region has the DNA TGCAGCGCCGGAGACAGTGGGAGATACGAGCAGTACTTC. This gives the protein CSAGDSGRYEQYF.

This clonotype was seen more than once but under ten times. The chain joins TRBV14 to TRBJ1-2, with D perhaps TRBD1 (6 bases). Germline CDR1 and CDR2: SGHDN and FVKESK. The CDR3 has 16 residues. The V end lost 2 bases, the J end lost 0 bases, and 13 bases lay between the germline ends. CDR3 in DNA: TGTGCCAGCAGCCAAAGACTGGACAGTTCTAACTATGGCTACACCTTC. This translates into CASSQRLDSSNYGYTF.

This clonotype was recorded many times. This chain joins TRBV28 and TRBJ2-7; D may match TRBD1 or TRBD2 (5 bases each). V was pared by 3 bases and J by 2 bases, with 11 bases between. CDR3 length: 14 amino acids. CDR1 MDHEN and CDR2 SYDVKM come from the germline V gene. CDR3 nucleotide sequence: TGTGCCAGCAGTTTCAAGGGGAGAACCTACGAGCAGTACTTC. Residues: CASSFKGRTYEQYF.